These 20 T cell receptor beta chains came from one sample sequenced in a study of T cell responses to AZD1222 COVID-19 vaccine. Assay: immunoSEQ multiplex PCR; the TCRdb copy retains only in-frame clones and omits some. The sample has 120,000 to 150,000 clones, roughly 92% seen once. The specimen was peripheral blood, collected 28 days after the second AZD1222 dose. Receptors were obtained from an adult who received the AZD1222 COVID-19 vaccine.

The chain recombines TRBV3-1 (or the pseudogene TRBV3-2) with TRBJ1-2; TRBD1 might be the D (6 bases). In germline, CDR1 is LGHDT, CDR2 YNNKEL (reference sequence). The V and J ends lost 0 bases and 6 bases respectively, with 23 bases between them. The CDR3 totals 18 residues. This chain's CDR3 is CASSQEPRGGSVIHGYTF. The CDR3 DNA sequence: TGTGCCAGCAGCCAAGAACCCAGGGGCGGGTCGGTTATACATGGCTACACCTTC.

The chain carries TRBV4-3 and TRBJ1-6; 7 nucleotides align to TRBD1. The CDR3 contains 17 residues. Looked up from germline, CDR1 is LGHNA and CDR2 is YSLEER. Trimming cost V 3 bases and J 7 bases; bases outside gene matches: 12. In DNA form, the CDR3 reads TGCGCCAGCAGCCAGCGTGGGGGGTGGGACAGAAATTCACCCCTCCACTTT. Its protein product is CASSQRGGWDRNSPLHF.

The V call is TRBV5-6, the J call TRBJ1-3; D is uncertain. The CDR3 spans 14 residues. Trimming removed 0 bases from V and 0 bases from J, with 4 bases in between. Germline loops: CDR1 SGHDT, CDR2 YYEEEE. The CDR3 is CASSLGNSGNTIYF. The DNA for the CDR3 is TGTGCCAGCAGCTTGGGGAACTCTGGAAACACCATATATTTT.

Of note for this clone: The sample contains more than one DNA sequence encoding this CDR3. This sequence joins TRBV18 and TRBJ2-1; D is unresolved. V was pared by 4 bases and J by 5 bases, with 3 bases between. The germline CDR1 and CDR2 sequences are KGHSH and LQKENI. CDR3 length equals 11 residues. The DNA of the CDR3 is TGTGCCAGCTCACGCGACAATGAGCAGTTCTTC. Its protein is CASSRDNEQFF.

The genes are TRBV15 and TRBJ2-1; D unresolved. V gave up 0 bases and J gave up 8 bases, with 20 bases separating them. Germline CDR1 LNHNV, CDR2 YYDKDF (reference sequence). The CDR3 has 17 residues. In nucleotides, the CDR3 is TGTGCCACCAGCAGAGACCCTAGTGTAAAAGTTACCGATGAGCAGTTCTTC. Translating gives CATSRDPSVKVTDEQFF.

This rearrangement joins TRBV15 to TRBJ2-1; the D gene is possibly TRBD1 (5 bases). Trimming shortened V by 3 bases and J by 3 bases, and 12 bases separated the two germline ends. This CDR3 has 15 residues. Germline lookup yields CDR1 LNHNV and CDR2 YYDKDF (reference sequence). In DNA, the CDR3 is TGTGCCACCAGCAGTCGGGCGGACAACTACAATGAGCAGTTCTTC. Its protein is CATSSRADNYNEQFF.

V gene TRBV19 combines with J gene TRBJ1-4; a possible D gene is TRBD1 (5 bases). Trimming stripped 6 bases from V and 2 bases from J, with 13 bases between. The CDR3 covers 15 residues. CDR1 LNHDA and CDR2 SQIVND come from the germline V gene (reference sequence). In DNA, the CDR3 is TGTGCCAGTAGAGACCGGGGGAGTACTAATGAAAAACTGTTTTTT. It translates to CASRDRGSTNEKLFF.

The rearrangement links TRBV20-1 to TRBJ1-6; no reliable D call. The V end lost 5 bases, the J end lost 8 bases, and 7 bases lay between the germline ends. Germline CDR1 reads DFQATT; CDR2 reads SNEGSKA (reference sequence). The CDR3 has 11 residues. The CDR3 sequence: CSAEGHSPLHF. The CDR3 DNA reads TGCAGTGCTGAAGGGCATTCACCCCTCCACTTT.

The chain employs TRBV25-1 and TRBJ2-7; weak D call: TRBD1 (6 bases). The germline V and J ends were trimmed by 6 bases and 2 bases, with 17 bases remaining between them. Germline CDR1 MGHDK, CDR2 SYGVNS. The CDR3 spans 15 residues. In DNA form, the CDR3 reads TGTGCCAGCAGCAGTTTACAGCCAGGGGCCTACGAGCAGTACTTC. It is translated as CASSSLQPGAYEQYF.

In its sample, this clone was seen once. The chain combines TRBV7-9 with TRBJ1-2, with TRBD1 as a possible D gene (5 bases). The V and J ends lost 4 bases and 8 bases respectively, with 11 bases between them. CDR3 length: 12 amino acids. Germline V gives CDR1 SEHNR, CDR2 FQNEAQ (reference sequence). The CDR3 DNA reads TGTGCCAGCAGCTCGGGACCTAGGGGCTACACCTTC. Encoded protein: CASSSGPRGYTF.

The V and J genes are TRBV7-2 and TRBJ2-5; perhaps TRBD1 as D (6 bases). Germline V CDR1 and CDR2: SGHTA, FQGNSA. Deletions cut 5 bases from V and 2 bases from J, with 12 bases between. The CDR3 covers 14 residues. CDR3 sequence reads: CASSPTGSQETQYF. CDR3 nucleotides: TGTGCCAGCAGCCCAACAGGGTCGCAAGAGACCCAGTACTTC. Combining the CDR3 with reference TRBV7-2 and TRBJ2-5 gives the whole variable domain GAGVSQSPSNKVTEKGKDVELRCDPISGHTALYWYRQSLGQGLEFLIYFQGNSAPDKSGLPSDRFSAERTGGSVSTLTIQRTQQEDSAVYLCASSPTGSQETQYFGPGTRLLVL.

The chain combines TRBV7-9 with TRBJ1-5, with 11 nucleotides matching TRBD1. Looked up from germline, CDR1 is SEHNR and CDR2 is FQNEAQ (reference sequence). Losses at the gene ends were 3 bases for V and 3 bases for J; bases not matched to a gene: 4. This CDR3 spans 16 amino acids. For the CDR3, the DNA is TGTGCCAGCAGCTTGGGACAGGGGGGCCTCAATCAGCCCCAGCATTTT. Its translation is CASSLGQGGLNQPQHF.

V and J are TRBV19 and TRBJ1-2; unclear D gene. Germline values: CDR1 LNHDA, CDR2 SQIVND (reference sequence). The CDR3 consists of 13 residues. The ends were cut back, 3 bases at V and 8 bases at J, with 13 bases in the middle. This CDR3 reads CASSIGPIEGYTF. DNA of the CDR3: TGTGCCAGTAGTATTGGGCCCATAGAGGGCTACACCTTC.

J is TRBJ1-6 and V is TRBV14; 8 bases are a match to TRBD1. The germline gives CDR1 SGHDN, CDR2 FVKESK. This CDR3 contains 14 residues. With V trimmed by 3 bases and J by 12 bases, 7 bases remained unmatched. CDR3 DNA sequence: TGTGCCAGCAGCCAGGATGGACAGGGCTTACCCCTCCACTTT. Its protein product is CASSQDGQGLPLHF.

J is TRBJ1-3 and V is TRBV9, with 8 bases lining up with TRBD1. J was trimmed by 0 bases and V by 3 bases; bases with no gene match: 2. CDR1 is SGDLS, CDR2 YYNGEE, per germline. This CDR3 has 15 amino acids. This CDR3 reads CASSAGQDSGNTIYF. CDR3 DNA sequence: TGTGCCAGCAGCGCGGGACAGGACTCTGGAAACACCATATATTTT.

The chain links TRBV5-1 to TRBJ1-1; 7 bases line up with TRBD1. V lost 0 bases, J lost 0 bases, and 8 bases stayed unmatched. Germline V lookup: CDR1 SGHRS, CDR2 YFSETQ. The CDR3 contains 17 residues. The CDR3 region has the DNA TGCGCCAGCAGCTTGGTAGGGGGCGGTGAAATGAACACTGAAGCTTTCTTT. The encoded protein is CASSLVGGGEMNTEAFF. The full variable domain, in which reference TRBV5-1 and TRBJ1-1 provide the parts outside the CDR3, is KAGVTQTPRYLIKTRGQQVTLSCSPISGHRSVSWYQQTPGQGLQFLFEYFSETQRNKGNFPGRFSGRQFSNSRSEMNVSTLELGDSALYLCASSLVGGGEMNTEAFFGQGTRLTVV.

The chain joins TRBV28 to TRBJ1-2; unclear D gene. The germline V and J ends were trimmed by 6 bases and 6 bases, with 8 bases remaining between them. CDR3 length equals 11 residues. Germline V gene sequence: CDR1 MDHEN, CDR2 SYDVKM. CDR3 nucleotides: TGTGCCAGCAGCGGCCGTAATGGCTACACCTTC. Protein: CASSGRNGYTF.

This clone was picked up one time. The chain uses TRBV11-2 and TRBJ2-1, with TRBD2 identical over 8 bases. Losses at the gene ends were 1 base for V and 4 bases for J; bases not matched to a gene: 3. This CDR3 comprises 15 residues. CDR1 and CDR2 from the germline V gene are SGHAT and FQNNGV. CDR3 region: CASSLVAGRYNEQFF. CDR3 nucleotides: TGTGCCAGCAGCTTAGTAGCGGGACGATACAATGAGCAGTTCTTC.

This rearrangement joins TRBV4-1 to TRBJ1-5, with TRBD1 matching 7 bases. V lost 1 base, J lost 7 bases, and 7 bases stayed unmatched. There are 15 residues in the CDR3. Germline V gene data show CDR1 as MGHRA and CDR2 as YSYEKL. The chain's CDR3 is CASSQVIQGPQPQHF. CDR3 nucleotide sequence: TGCGCCAGCAGCCAAGTCATACAGGGGCCCCAGCCCCAGCATTTT.

This clone was recorded once. The chain combines TRBV7-9 with TRBJ1-1; no clear D. The CDR3 is 14 amino acids. The germline V and J ends were trimmed by 4 bases and 1 base, with 10 bases remaining between them. CDR1 SEHNR and CDR2 FQNEAQ come from the germline V gene (reference sequence). In nucleotides, the CDR3 is TGTGCCAGCAGCTCTCCGGACGGGAACACTGAAGCTTTCTTT. Amino acids: CASSSPDGNTEAFF.